This T cell receptor beta chain was retrieved from a study of a mutant IDH1 vaccine in newly diagnosed glioma. Specified time point: baseline, week 1 (first vaccination visit). Indicated treatment: pre-vaccination baseline after standard-of-care therapy. Donors had new WHO grade 3 or 4 IDH1-mutant, ATRX-lost astrocytomas. Germline CDR1 reads MDHEN; CDR2 reads SYDVKM. V was pared by 7 bases and J by 5 bases, with 10 bases of the junction left unmatched. This CDR3 is built from 15 residues. Notes on the study in general: Induction of immune responses by the vaccine occurred in about 92% of patients. Whatever changes occurred in top peripheral T cell clonotypes seemed unrelated to pseudoprogression.

As concerns this clone: Its antigen is unknown.

Method: immunoSEQ multiplex PCR; TCRdb's copy keeps in-frame clones and lacks some. The sample has about 30,000 clones; approximately 80% are singletons. The sequences come from PBMCs, collected from a glioma patient treated with radiotherapy, temozolomide or both. V is TRBV28 and J is TRBJ2-7; 11 positions match TRBD1. The sequence was obtained from a young man with glioma. The CDR3 here is CASTPQPGQGDEQYF. DNA for the CDR3: TGTGCCAGCACCCCTCAACCGGGACAGGGGGACGAGCAGTACTTC.